What follows is one T cell receptor (beta chain) and its context. The sample comes from a study of blood T cell repertoires in COVID-19. About the research overall: Samples of COVID-19 (acute and convalescent) were obtained from the United States, Italy and Spain.

As handled by the study authors: Estimation of nucleated cell counts relied on the amplification of reference gene primers. Generated by immunoSEQ multiplex PCR, the TCRdb table keeps only in-frame clones and is missing some. V, J and clone size were drawn from that table, and D and trimming were deduced from the DNA. Among 350,000 to 450,000 clones listed, about 86% were seen once. The CDR3 is 17 residues long. The V gene's germline CDR1 is SGHAT and CDR2 FQNNGV. The V and J ends lost 1 base and 5 bases, in that order; junction bases with no gene match: 8. Seattle-derived patients entered the study during active infection and were followed longitudinally.

The TCR was taken from a woman aged 55-69 years with COVID-19, enrolled during active disease. The chain has TRBV11-2 and TRBJ2-3, with 11 nucleotides matching TRBD2. Sequencing used peripheral blood. CDR3 DNA: TGTGCCAGCAGCTTAGTAGTCGGGACTAGCGGTTTAGATACGCAGTATTTT. It is translated as CASSLVVGTSGLDTQYF.